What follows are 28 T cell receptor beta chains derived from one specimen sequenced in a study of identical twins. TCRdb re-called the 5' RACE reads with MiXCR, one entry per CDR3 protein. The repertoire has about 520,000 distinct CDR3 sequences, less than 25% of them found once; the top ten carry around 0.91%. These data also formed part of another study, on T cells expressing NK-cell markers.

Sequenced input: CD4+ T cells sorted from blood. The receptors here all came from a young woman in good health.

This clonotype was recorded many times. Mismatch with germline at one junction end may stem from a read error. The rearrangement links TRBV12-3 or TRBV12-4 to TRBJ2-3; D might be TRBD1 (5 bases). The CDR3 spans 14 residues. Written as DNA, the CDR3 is TGTGCCAGCCCGTCAGGGCTCGGCACAGATACGCAGTACTTT. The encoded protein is CASPSGLGTDTQYF.

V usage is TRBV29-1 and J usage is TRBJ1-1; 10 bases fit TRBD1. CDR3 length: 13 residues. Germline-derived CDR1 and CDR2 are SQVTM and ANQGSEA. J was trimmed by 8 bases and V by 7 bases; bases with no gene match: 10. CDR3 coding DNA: TGCAGCGGTAAGACAGGGGGCCAAGGGGAAGCTTTCTTT. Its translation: CSGKTGGQGEAFF.

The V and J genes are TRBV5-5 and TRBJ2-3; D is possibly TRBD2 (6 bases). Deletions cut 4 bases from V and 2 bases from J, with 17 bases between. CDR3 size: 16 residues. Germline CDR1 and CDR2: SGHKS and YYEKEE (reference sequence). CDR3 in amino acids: CASSPGRGMDTDTQYF. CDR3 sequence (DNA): TGTGCCAGCAGCCCAGGGCGGGGCATGGACACAGATACGCAGTATTTT.

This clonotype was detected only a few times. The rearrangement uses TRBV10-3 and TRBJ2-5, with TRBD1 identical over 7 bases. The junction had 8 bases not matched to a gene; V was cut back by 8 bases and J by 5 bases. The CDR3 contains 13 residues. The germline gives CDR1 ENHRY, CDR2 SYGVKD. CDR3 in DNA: TGTGCCATCGCATCTGACAGGGCCGAGACCCAGTACTTC. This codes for CAIASDRAETQYF.

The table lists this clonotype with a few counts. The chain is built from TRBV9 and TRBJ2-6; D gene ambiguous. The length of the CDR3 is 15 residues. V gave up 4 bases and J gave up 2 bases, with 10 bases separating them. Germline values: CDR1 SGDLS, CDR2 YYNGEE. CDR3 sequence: CASSRTPTGANVLTF. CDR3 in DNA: TGTGCCAGCAGCCGTACTCCGACTGGGGCCAACGTCCTGACTTTC.

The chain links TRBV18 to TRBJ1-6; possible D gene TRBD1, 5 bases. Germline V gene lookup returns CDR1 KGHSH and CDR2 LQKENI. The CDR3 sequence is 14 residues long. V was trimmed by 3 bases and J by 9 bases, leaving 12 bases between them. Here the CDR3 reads CASSPGTASSPLHF. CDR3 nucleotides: TGTGCCAGCTCACCCGGGACTGCCAGTTCACCCCTCCACTTT.

The CDR3 here is CATSDPDTQETQYF. The DNA for the CDR3 is TGTGCCACCAGTGATCCCGACACCCAAGAGACCCAGTACTTC. The chain has TRBV24-1 and TRBJ2-5; D is unresolved. Trimming pared 3 bases from V and 1 base from J, leaving 8 bases between. Looked up from germline, CDR1 is KGHDR and CDR2 is SFDVKD. The CDR3 sequence is 14 residues long.

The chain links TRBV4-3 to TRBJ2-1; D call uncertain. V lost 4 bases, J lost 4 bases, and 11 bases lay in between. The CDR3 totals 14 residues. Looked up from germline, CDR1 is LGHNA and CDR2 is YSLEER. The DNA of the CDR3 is TGCGCCAGCAGCCTAATGGACCGGTACAATGAGCAGTTCTTC. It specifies CASSLMDRYNEQFF.

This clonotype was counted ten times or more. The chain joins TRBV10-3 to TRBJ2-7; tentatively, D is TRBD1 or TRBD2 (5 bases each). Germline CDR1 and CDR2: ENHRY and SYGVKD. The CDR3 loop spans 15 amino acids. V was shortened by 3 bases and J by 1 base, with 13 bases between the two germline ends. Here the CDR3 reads CAISDPGHRSYEQYF. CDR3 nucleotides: TGTGCCATCAGTGATCCGGGGCACCGTTCCTACGAGCAGTACTTC.

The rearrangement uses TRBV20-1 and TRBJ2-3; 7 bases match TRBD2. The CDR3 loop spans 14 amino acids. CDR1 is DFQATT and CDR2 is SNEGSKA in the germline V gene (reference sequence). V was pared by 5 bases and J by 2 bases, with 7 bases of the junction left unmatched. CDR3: CSASGTKYTDTQYF. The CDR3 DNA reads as TGCAGTGCTTCCGGGACTAAATACACAGATACGCAGTATTTT.

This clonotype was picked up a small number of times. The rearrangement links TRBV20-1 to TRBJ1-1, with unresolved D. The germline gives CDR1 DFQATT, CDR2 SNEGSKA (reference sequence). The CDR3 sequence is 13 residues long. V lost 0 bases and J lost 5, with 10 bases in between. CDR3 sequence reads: CSARDPAKTEAFF. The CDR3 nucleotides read TGCAGTGCTAGAGATCCGGCAAAGACTGAAGCTTTCTTT.

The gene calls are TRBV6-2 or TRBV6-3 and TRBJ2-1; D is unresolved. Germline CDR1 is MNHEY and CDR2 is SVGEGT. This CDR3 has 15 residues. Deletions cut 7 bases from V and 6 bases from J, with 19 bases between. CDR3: CASTTSFGRSNEQFF. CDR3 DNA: TGTGCCAGCACCACCTCCTTTGGCCGCAGCAATGAGCAGTTCTTC.

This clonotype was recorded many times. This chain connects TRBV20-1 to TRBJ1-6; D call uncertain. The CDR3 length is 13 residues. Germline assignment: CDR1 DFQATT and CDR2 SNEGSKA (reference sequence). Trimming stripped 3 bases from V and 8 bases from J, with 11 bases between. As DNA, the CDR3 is TGCAGTGCTAGTCCCAGTGCCGATTCACCCCTCCACTTT. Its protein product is CSASPSADSPLHF.

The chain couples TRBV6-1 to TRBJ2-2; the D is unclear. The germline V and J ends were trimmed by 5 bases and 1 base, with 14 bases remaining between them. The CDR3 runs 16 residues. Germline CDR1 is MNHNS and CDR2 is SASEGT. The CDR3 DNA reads TGTGCCAGCAGTCCCAGTGCCCTCGGGAACACCGGGGAGCTGTTTTTT. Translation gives CASSPSALGNTGELFF.

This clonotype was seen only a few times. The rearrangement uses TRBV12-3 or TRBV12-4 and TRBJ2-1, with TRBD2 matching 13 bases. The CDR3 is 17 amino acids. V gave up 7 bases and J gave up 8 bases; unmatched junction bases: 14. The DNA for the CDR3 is TGTGCCAGCACCCGAACTAGCGGGAGGGCCCTCCGCCATGAGCAGTTCTTC. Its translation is CASTRTSGRALRHEQFF.

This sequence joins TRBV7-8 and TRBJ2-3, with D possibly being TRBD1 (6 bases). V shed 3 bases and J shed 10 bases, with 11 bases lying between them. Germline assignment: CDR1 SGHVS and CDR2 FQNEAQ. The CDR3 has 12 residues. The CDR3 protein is CASSFTGNAQYF. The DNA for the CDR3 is TGTGCCAGCAGCTTTACAGGGAATGCGCAGTATTTT.

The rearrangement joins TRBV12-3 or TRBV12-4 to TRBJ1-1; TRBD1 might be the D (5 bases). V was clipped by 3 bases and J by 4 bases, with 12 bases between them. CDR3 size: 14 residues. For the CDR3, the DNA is TGTGCCAGCAGTTTCGTGGGGGAGACCACTGAAGCTTTCTTT. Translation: CASSFVGETTEAFF.

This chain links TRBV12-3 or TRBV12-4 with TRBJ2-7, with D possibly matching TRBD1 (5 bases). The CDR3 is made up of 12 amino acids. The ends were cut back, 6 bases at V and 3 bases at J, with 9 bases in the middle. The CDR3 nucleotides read TGTGCCAGCAGGGAAGGGGTCTACGAGCAGTACTTC. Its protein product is CASREGVYEQYF.

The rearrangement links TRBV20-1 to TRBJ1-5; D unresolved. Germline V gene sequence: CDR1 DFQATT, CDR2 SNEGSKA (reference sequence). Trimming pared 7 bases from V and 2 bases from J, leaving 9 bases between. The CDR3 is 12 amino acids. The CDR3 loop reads CSGRYGNQPQHF. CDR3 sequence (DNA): TGCAGTGGCCGATATGGCAATCAGCCCCAGCATTTT.

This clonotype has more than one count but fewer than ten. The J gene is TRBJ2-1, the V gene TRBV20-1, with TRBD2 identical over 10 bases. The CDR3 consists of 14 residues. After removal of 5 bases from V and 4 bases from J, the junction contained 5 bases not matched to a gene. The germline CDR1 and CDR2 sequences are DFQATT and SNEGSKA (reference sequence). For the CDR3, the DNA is TGCAGTGCTTTCAAGACTAGCGGGTACAATGAGCAGTTCTTC. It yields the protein CSAFKTSGYNEQFF.

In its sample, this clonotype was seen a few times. CDR3 protein: CASSLNRPGGRETQYF. The CDR3 coding sequence is TGTGCCAGCAGTTTAAATAGGCCAGGGGGACGAGAGACCCAGTACTTC. The chain joins TRBV12-3 or TRBV12-4 to TRBJ2-5; 7 bases agree with TRBD1. The V segment lost 2 bases and the J segment 4 bases; nucleotides outside the gene matches: 10. CDR3 length equals 16 residues.

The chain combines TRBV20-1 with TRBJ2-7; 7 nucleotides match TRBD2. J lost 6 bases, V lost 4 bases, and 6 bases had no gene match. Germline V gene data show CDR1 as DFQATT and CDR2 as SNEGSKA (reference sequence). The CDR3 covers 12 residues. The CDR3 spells CSATGVAGEQYF. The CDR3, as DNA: TGCAGTGCTACCGGGGTAGCGGGCGAGCAGTACTTC.

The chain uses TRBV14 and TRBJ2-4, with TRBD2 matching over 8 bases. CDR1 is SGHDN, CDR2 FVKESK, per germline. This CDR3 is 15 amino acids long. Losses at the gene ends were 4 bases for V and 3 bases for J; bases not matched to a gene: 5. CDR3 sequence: CASSPIGRDKNIQYF. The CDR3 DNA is TGTGCCAGCAGCCCAATCGGGAGGGACAAAAACATTCAGTACTTC. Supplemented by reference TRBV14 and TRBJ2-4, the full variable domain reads EAGVTQFPSHSVIEKGQTVTLRCDPISGHDNLYWYRRVMGKEIKFLLHFVKESKQDESGMPNNRFLAERTGGTYSTLKVQPAELEDSGVYFCASSPIGRDKNIQYFGAGTRLSVL.

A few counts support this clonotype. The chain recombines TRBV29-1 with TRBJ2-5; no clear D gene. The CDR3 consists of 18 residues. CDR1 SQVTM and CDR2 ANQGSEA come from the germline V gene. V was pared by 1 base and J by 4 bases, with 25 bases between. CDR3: CSVEVSALLSDGIETQYF. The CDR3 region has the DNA TGCAGCGTTGAAGTTAGTGCCTTGCTCTCTGATGGAATAGAGACCCAGTACTTC.

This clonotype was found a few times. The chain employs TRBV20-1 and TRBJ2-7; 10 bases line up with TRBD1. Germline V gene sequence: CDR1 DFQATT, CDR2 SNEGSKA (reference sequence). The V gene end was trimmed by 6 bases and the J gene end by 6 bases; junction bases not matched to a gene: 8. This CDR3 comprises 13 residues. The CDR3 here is CSATMTGGGEQYF. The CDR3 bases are TGCAGTGCAACAATGACAGGGGGCGGCGAGCAGTACTTC.

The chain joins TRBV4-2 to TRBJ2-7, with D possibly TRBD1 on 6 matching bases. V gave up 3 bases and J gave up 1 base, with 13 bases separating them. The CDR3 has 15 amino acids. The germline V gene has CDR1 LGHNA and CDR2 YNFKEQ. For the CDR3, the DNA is TGTGCCAGCAGCCAGGTACAGGGTCGGTCCTACGAGCAGTACTTC. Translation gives CASSQVQGRSYEQYF.

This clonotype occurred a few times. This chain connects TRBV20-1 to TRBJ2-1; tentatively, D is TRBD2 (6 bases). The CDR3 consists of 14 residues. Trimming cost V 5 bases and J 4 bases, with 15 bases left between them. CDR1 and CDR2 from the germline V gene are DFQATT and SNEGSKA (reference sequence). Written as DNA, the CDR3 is TGCAGTGCTTCCCGGGACTCTTTTTACAATGAGCAGTTCTTC. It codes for CSASRDSFYNEQFF.

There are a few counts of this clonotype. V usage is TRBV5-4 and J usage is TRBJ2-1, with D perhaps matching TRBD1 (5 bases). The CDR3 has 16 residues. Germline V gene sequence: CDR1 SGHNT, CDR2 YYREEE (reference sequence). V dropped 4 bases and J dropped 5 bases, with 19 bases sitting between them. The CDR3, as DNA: TGTGCCAGCAGCCCAAAGGGGCCCTCACGGGACAATGAGCAGTTCTTC. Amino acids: CASSPKGPSRDNEQFF.